This TCR beta chain derives from a study of T cells in Graves' hyperthyroidism and ophthalmopathy. CDR3 length: 15 amino acids. Germline CDR1 and CDR2: MNHEY and SVGEGT. V lost 2 bases and J 2 bases, leaving 13 bases between the germline ends. Many counts were recorded for this clonotype. Antigen specificity is unknown. Extraction of PBMCs used under 13 ml of fresh peripheral blood. Findings of the study overall: A 13 V-J model separated ophthalmopathy from stable hyperthyroidism.

RNA transcripts yielded amplified TCR beta CDR3 regions. During a first-round RT-PCR of the TCR CDR3, the HTBI primer set was used. TCRdb independently ran MiXCR on the multiplex PCR reads; one entry per CDR3 protein. The sample yields around 600,000 distinct CDR3 sequences, more than 13% seen once. The chain is built from TRBV6-2 or TRBV6-3 and TRBJ2-7; no clear D. The sequenced material came from blood. This receptor was identified in a woman aged 18-35 years with Graves' ophthalmopathy. In nucleotides, the CDR3 is TGTGCCAGCAGTTACGGCTACCAAATAACCTACGAGCAGTACTTC. Translated: CASSYGYQITYEQYF.